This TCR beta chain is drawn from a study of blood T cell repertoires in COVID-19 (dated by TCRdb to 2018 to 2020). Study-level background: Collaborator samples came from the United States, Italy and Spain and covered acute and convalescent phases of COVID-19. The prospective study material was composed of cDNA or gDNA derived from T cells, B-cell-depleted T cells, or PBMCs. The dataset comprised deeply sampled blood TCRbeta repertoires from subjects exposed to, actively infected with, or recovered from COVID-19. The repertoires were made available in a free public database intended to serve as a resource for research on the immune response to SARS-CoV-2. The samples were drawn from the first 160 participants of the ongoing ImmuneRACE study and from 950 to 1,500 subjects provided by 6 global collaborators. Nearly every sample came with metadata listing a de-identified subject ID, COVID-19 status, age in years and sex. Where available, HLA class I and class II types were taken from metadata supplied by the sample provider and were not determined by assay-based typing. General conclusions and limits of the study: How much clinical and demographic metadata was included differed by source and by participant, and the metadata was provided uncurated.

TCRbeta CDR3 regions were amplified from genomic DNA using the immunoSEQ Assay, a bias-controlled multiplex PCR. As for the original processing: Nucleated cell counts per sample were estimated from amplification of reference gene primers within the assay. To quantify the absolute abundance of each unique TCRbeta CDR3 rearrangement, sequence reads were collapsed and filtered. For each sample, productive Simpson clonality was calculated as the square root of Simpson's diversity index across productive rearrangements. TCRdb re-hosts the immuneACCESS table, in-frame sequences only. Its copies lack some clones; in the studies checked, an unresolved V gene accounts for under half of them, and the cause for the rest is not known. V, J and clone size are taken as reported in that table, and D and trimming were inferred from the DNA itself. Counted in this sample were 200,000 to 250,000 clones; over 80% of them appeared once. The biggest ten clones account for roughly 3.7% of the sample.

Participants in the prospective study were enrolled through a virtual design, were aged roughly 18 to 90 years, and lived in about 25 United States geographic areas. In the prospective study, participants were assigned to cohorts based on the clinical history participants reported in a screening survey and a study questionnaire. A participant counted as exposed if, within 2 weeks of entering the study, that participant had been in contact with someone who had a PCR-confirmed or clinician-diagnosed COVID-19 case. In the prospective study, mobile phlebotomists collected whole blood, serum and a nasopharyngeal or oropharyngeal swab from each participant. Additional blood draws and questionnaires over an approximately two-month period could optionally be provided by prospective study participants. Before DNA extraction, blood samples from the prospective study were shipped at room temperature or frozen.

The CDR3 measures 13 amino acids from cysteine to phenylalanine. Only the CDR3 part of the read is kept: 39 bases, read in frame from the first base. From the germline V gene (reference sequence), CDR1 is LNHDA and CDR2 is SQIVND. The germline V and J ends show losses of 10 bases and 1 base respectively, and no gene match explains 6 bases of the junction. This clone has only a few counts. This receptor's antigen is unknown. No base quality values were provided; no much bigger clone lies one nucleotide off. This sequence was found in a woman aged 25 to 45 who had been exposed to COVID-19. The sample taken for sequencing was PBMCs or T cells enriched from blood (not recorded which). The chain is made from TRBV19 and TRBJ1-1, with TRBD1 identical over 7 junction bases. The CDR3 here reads CATRTGRNTEAFF. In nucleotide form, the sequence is TGTGCCACCCGGACAGGCAGGAACACTGAAGCTTTCTTT.